This T cell receptor (beta chain) was captured by sequencing in a study of human T cells and chemical hapten exposure. In the study overall: The study lasted 20 to 25 weeks, and patients were dosed weekly with diphenylcyclopropenone on the scalp throughout.

Time point: patch test 1, 2 weeks after DPC sensitization. Treatment described: therapeutic diphenylcyclopropenone sensitization with weekly scalp DPC. Blood was collected ahead of every patch test applied. Individual cDNA molecules each carried unique molecular identifiers attached by the library. Using its own MiXCR run on the RACE reads, TCRdb lists one record per CDR3 protein. The repertoire holds about 99,000 distinct CDR3 sequences, with around 12% as singletons. This clonotype was obtained from a middle-aged woman with alopecia areata. Some clones in this sample may be carry-over from other donors' samples. Sequenced material: whole blood, taken in connection with sensitization to the hapten diphenylcyclopropenone (DPC).

CDR3 coding DNA: TGCAGCGGAGCACTAGCGGGAGACACAGATACGCAGTATTTT. Translating gives CSGALAGDTDTQYF. The J gene is TRBJ2-3, the V gene TRBV29-1; 11 nucleotides agree with TRBD2. Per germline, CDR1 SQVTM and CDR2 ANQGSEA. V was clipped by 7 bases and J by 2 bases; unmatched bases: 5. CDR3 length: 14 residues.